These T cell receptor beta chains were read from a single sample in a study of HIV-infected patients and healthy controls. MiXCR was run by TCRdb on the 5' RACE reads, yielding one entry per CDR3 protein. The sample comprises fewer than 4,500 distinct CDR3 sequences, 10% to 15% of which are singletons, and roughly 14% rests with the top ten. The input for sequencing was blood, taken before antiretroviral therapy. The receptors come from an adult with HIV infection. Each CDR3 is given with its conserved first and last residue. A D gene is named only where the DNA matches it firmly. Only some rows state a clone size, as once, few, many or a class for expanded clones.

>medium-sized|.|TRBJ2-7|TRBV5-1
TGCGCCAGCAGCTTGGGGGGCACGCGCAAGAGCTCCTACGAGCAGTACTTC
CASSLGGTRKSSYEQYF
>medium-sized|.|TRBJ1-1|TRBV18
TGTGCCAGCTCATTTCGACAGGCTCAGAACACTGAAGCTTTCTTT
CASSFRQAQNTEAFF
>medium-sized|.|TRBJ2-1|TRBV7-9
TGTGCCAGCAGCTCTCCGGGTGAGAGCTCCTACAATGAGCAGTTCTTC
CASSSPGESSYNEQFF
>.|TRBD1|TRBJ2-1|TRBV11-2
TGTGCAAGCAGATCAGACAGGGTTGAGCAGTTCTTC
CASRSDRVEQFF
>medium-sized|TRBD1|TRBJ1-2|TRBV7-2
TGTGCCAGCAGCGCGGGACAGGGTATCTATGGCTACACCTTC
CASSAGQGIYGYTF
>.|.|TRBJ1-2|TRBV2
TGTGCCAGCGCACAGATAAACTATGGCTACACCTTC
CASAQINYGYTF
>.|.|TRBJ1-1|TRBV30
TGTGCCTGGAGTGAGGATGGGCACACTGAAGCTTTCTTT
CAWSEDGHTEAFF
>medium-sized|TRBD2|TRBJ2-1|TRBV11-1
TGTGCCAGCAGCTTGCGGGAGACGGCTGAGCAGTTCTTC
CASSLRETAEQFF
>many|.|TRBJ2-5|TRBV6-5
TGTGCCAGCAGTGGAACAGGAGACCAAGAGACCCAGTACTTC
CASSGTGDQETQYF
>many|.|TRBJ1-2|TRBV19
TGTGCCAGTACTGGGATGAGCTATGGCTACACCTTC
CASTGMSYGYTF
>medium-sized|.|TRBJ2-6|TRBV27
TGTGCCAGCAGTCCCGGGGGTCCGACTGGGGCCAACGTCCTGACTTTC
CASSPGGPTGANVLTF
>medium-sized|.|TRBJ2-6|TRBV5-1
TGCGCCAGCAGCCCGGAGGGCGTTGGGGCCAACGTCCTGACTTTC
CASSPEGVGANVLTF
>medium-sized|TRBD1|TRBJ1-1|TRBV15
TGTGCCACCAGCAGATTTAGGACAGGGGGCTCAGCTTTCTTT
CATSRFRTGGSAFF
>medium-sized|.|TRBJ1-2|TRBV6-5
TGTGCCAGCAGTTACTCTATAACCTCGTCTGGCTACACCTTC
CASSYSITSSGYTF
>medium-sized|.|TRBJ1-2|TRBV5-1
TGCGCCAGCAGCTTCGGTCATGAGGGTGCTAACTATGGCTACACCTTC
CASSFGHEGANYGYTF